This T cell receptor beta chain comes out of a study of blood T cell repertoires in COVID-19. As for the study in general: The origin of the acute and convalescent COVID-19 samples was the United States, Italy and Spain. T cells, B-cell-depleted T cells, or PBMCs provided the cDNA or gDNA that served as material.

The authors' processing: Researchers report that nucleated cell counts were estimated from reference gene primer amplification. TCRdb's table, derived via immunoSEQ multiplex PCR, lists solely in-frame clones and lacks some. From that table come the V and J calls and clone size; the DNA was used to work out D and trimming. The table shows about 670,000 clones, with 85% to 90% occurring only once. The CDR3 has 14 amino acids. Between the trimmed V and J ends, which lost 2 bases and 4 bases, there was a span of 11 bases. Germline V gives CDR1 SGHTA, CDR2 FQGNSA. The sequence was obtained from a woman aged 18 to 35 with acute or convalescent COVID-19. The material sequenced was peripheral blood. The chain uses TRBV7-2 and TRBJ1-2; D is undetermined. CDR3 DNA sequence: TGTGCCAGCAGCTTAAGTTCCGACTCCTATGGCTACACCTTC. Protein product: CASSLSSDSYGYTF.